This T cell receptor (beta chain) was profiled in a study of low-dose radiotherapy and immunotherapy resistance in tumors. Study-level information: A dose of 0.5 Gy per fraction was delivered to Cohort 1 every 2 weeks, for a total of 6.5 Gy. Patients received cyclophosphamide 200 mg/m2 intravenously every two weeks, the day before radiation-immunotherapy. Intravenous ipilimumab 1 mg/kg every six weeks was given with nivolumab 240 mg every two weeks.

This clonotype was detected a few times. The time point: before trial treatment. Low-dose radiotherapy, low-dose cyclophosphamide, aspirin, ipilimumab and nivolumab were all given to the donors. Gene-specific TRAV and TRBV primers were used for first-strand cDNA, covering alpha and beta chains. TCRs were amplified for roughly 20 PCR cycles with a constant-region primer and V-primer adapter. TCRdb re-called the reads with MiXCR, one entry per CDR3 protein. The table has 85,000 to 95,000 distinct CDR3 sequences, more than 8.5% seen once. This material consisted of PBMCs, taken before treatment. The clonotype was recovered from a male donor with prostate cancer.

CDR3 DNA sequence: TGTGCCAGCAGCTTAGAACCAGGGGCGCCCTACGAGCAGTACTTC. Translated: CASSLEPGAPYEQYF. The rearrangement joins TRBV7-2 to TRBJ2-7, with a possible D match to TRBD1 (6 bases). Germline CDR1 and CDR2: SGHTA and FQGNSA. The CDR3 loop spans 15 amino acids. V lost 1 base and J lost 2, with 12 bases in between.